This T cell receptor (beta chain) was recovered during a study of memory CD4+ T cells and cytomegalovirus serostatus. The overall study: Healthy Belgian adult donors included about nine CMV-positive and about two dozen CMV-negative people. Study-wide points: Each of approximately 73 CMV-associated TCRbeta sequences occurred in one to five individuals.

Single viable CD3+CD4+CD8-CD45RO+ cells were sorted as the memory CD4+ T cells. CMV serostatus came from serum IgG against pp150, pp28, p38, p52. A remark on this clone: Antigen specificity is unknown.

The protocol was immunoSEQ multiplex PCR, while the TCRdb copy is restricted to in-frame clones and leaves out a portion. The sample records approximately 92,000 clones, around 80% being singletons. The sample was memory CD4+ T cells from blood. The source is an adult in good health and CMV-seropositive.

CDR3 sequence reads: CASSPDRANYGYTF. The CDR3 DNA follows: TGTGCCAGCAGTCCAGACAGGGCTAACTATGGCTACACCTTC. The V call is TRBV6-1, the J call TRBJ1-2; 7 positions agree with TRBD1. Germline values: CDR1 MNHNS, CDR2 SASEGT. The CDR3 loop spans 14 amino acids. V gave up 5 bases and J gave up 0 bases; unmatched junction bases: 3.